This entry lists 20 T cell receptor beta chains sequenced from one sample in a study of T cell repertoires in cytomegalovirus infection. These receptors' targets are unknown. TCRdb re-analysed the reads in MiXCR, keeping a single row per CDR3 protein. In the table there are about 500,000 distinct CDR3 sequences, roughly a third of which are singletons. Sequences were derived from cultured PBMCs, sampled from culture after CMV antigen stimulation. The origin of the receptors is a human donor in good health (CMV status not recorded). Some clones in this sample may be carry-over from other donors' samples.

This sequence joins TRBV19 and TRBJ2-2; 9 positions match TRBD1. J gave up 4 bases and V 7 bases, and 7 bases lay outside the gene matches. The CDR3 covers 15 residues. Germline CDR1 is LNHDA and CDR2 is SQIVND (reference sequence). Here the CDR3 DNA reads TGTGCCAGTAACCCGGGACAGGGAACCACCGGGGAGCTGTTTTTT. Translating it yields CASNPGQGTTGELFF.

The chain links TRBV20-1 to TRBJ2-1; TRBD2 aligns across 13 bases. This CDR3 comprises 16 residues. V gave up 0 bases and J gave up 8 bases; unmatched junction bases: 7. CDR1 DFQATT and CDR2 SNEGSKA come from the germline V gene (reference sequence). This CDR3 reads CSARDWRTSGSHEQFF. CDR3 sequence (DNA): TGCAGTGCTAGAGATTGGAGGACTAGCGGGAGTCATGAGCAGTTCTTC.

This clonotype was counted only a few times. CDR3 residues: CASNTGGNEQFF. CDR3 bases: TGTGCCAGTAACACAGGGGGGAATGAGCAGTTCTTC. The chain recombines TRBV19 with TRBJ2-1; 8 bases align to TRBD1. The germline V gene has CDR1 LNHDA and CDR2 SQIVND (reference sequence). With V trimmed by 7 bases and J by 7 bases, 3 bases remained unmatched. The CDR3 is made up of 12 amino acids.

This chain links TRBV20-1 with TRBJ2-2, with 9 bases fitting TRBD2. V lost 2 bases to trimming and J lost 6 bases; unmatched junction nucleotides: 10. There are 16 residues in the CDR3. CDR1 is DFQATT and CDR2 is SNEGSKA in the germline V gene (reference sequence). The CDR3, as DNA: TGCAGTGCTAGAATCCCCGGGACTAGCTTCGCCGGGGAGCTGTTTTTT. Amino acid sequence: CSARIPGTSFAGELFF.

The chain couples TRBV28 to TRBJ1-2; 10 bases fit TRBD1. There are 15 residues in the CDR3. Germline V gene sequence: CDR1 MDHEN, CDR2 SYDVKM. V shed 11 bases and J 7 bases; nucleotides not matched to a gene: 16. CDR3 protein: CAASGWDRGRSGYTF. As DNA, the CDR3 is TGTGCCGCCAGCGGTTGGGACAGGGGAAGGAGTGGCTACACCTTC.

The V and J genes are TRBV4-1 and TRBJ1-1; unclear D gene. The CDR3 totals 13 residues. The germline CDR1 and CDR2 sequences are MGHRA and YSYEKL. The ends were cut back, 1 base at V and 1 base at J, with 4 bases in the middle. The CDR3 loop is CASSQGTNTEAFF. For the CDR3, the DNA is TGCGCCAGCAGCCAAGGAACGAACACTGAAGCTTTCTTT.

This clonotype has a handful of counts. The V and J genes are TRBV6-2 or TRBV6-3 and TRBJ2-7, with TRBD2 matching 7 bases. Per germline, CDR1 MNHEY and CDR2 SVGEGT. The J segment lost 5 bases and the V segment lost 10 bases, leaving 11 bases of the junction unmatched. CDR3 length: 13 residues. This CDR3 is CATSMGGVHEQYV. The DNA for the CDR3 is TGTGCCACCTCAATGGGAGGGGTCCACGAGCAGTACGTC.

CDR3 residues: CSARLGREPYEQYF. CDR3 DNA: TGCAGTGCTAGACTCGGGAGGGAACCCTACGAGCAGTACTTC. The V call is TRBV20-1, the J call TRBJ2-7, with 8 bases identical to TRBD2. The V gene end was trimmed by 2 bases and the J gene end by 2 bases; junction bases not matched to a gene: 5. Germline V gives CDR1 DFQATT, CDR2 SNEGSKA (reference sequence). This CDR3 has 14 amino acids.

The chain links TRBV6-1 to TRBJ2-1; 9 nucleotides agree with TRBD1. Germline V gene data show CDR1 as MNHNS and CDR2 as SASEGT. V shed 6 bases, J shed 6 bases, and the junction held 6 bases outside the gene matches. The CDR3 length is 14 residues. The CDR3 nucleotides are TGTGCCAGCAGCCGTAAGACAGGGGGCAATGAGCAGTTCTTC. Residues: CASSRKTGGNEQFF.

The chain joins TRBV7-2 to TRBJ1-2; no reliable D call. Germline V lookup: CDR1 SGHTA, CDR2 FQGNSA. Trimming cost V 1 base and J 8 bases, with 14 bases left between them. This CDR3 has 14 residues. The CDR3 loop reads CASSLGSALRGYTF. DNA of the CDR3: TGTGCCAGCAGCTTAGGTAGCGCTCTCCGGGGCTACACCTTC. Based on the CDR3 plus reference TRBV7-2 and TRBJ1-2, the full variable domain is GAGVSQSPSNKVTEKGKDVELRCDPISGHTALYWYRQSLGQGLEFLIYFQGNSAPDKSGLPSDRFSAERTGGSVSTLTIQRTQQEDSAVYLCASSLGSALRGYTFGSGTRLTVV.

The rearrangement uses TRBV12-3 or TRBV12-4 and TRBJ2-7; 11 bases fit TRBD2. V lost 5 bases and J lost 0; bases outside the gene matches: 3. This CDR3 has 15 amino acids. In DNA form, the CDR3 reads TGTGCCAGCAGTACAGGACTAGCGGGCTCCTACGAGCAGTACTTC. This encodes CASSTGLAGSYEQYF.

The chain couples TRBV6-5 to TRBJ2-1, with 8 nucleotides matching TRBD1. V was clipped by 5 bases and J by 5 bases; unmatched bases: 8. Germline CDR1 MNHEY, CDR2 SVGAGI. This CDR3 has 15 residues. The CDR3 reads CASSRQGALDNEQFF. CDR3 sequence (DNA): TGTGCCAGCAGTCGCCAGGGGGCGCTGGACAATGAGCAGTTCTTC.

V is TRBV27 and J is TRBJ2-2; possibly TRBD1 for D (6 bases). CDR3 length equals 14 residues. Looked up from germline, CDR1 is MNHEY and CDR2 is SMNVEV (reference sequence). V was cut by 4 bases and J by 4 bases, with 10 bases left in between. In DNA form, the CDR3 reads TGTGCCAGCAGTTATGCCAGGGGCACCGGGGAGCTGTTTTTT. It codes for CASSYARGTGELFF.

The rearrangement joins TRBV20-1 to TRBJ2-5; 7 bases are shared with TRBD2. Germline CDR1 is DFQATT and CDR2 is SNEGSKA (reference sequence). V shed 6 bases and J 5 bases; nucleotides not matched to a gene: 9. The CDR3 covers 13 residues. The CDR3 is CSARDYSQETQYF. For the CDR3, the DNA is TGCAGTGCAAGGGACTATTCACAGGAGACCCAGTACTTC.

In this sample, this clonotype turned up a few times. The chain uses TRBV4-1 and TRBJ1-5; D gene uncertain. V was cut by 4 bases and J by 0 bases, with 19 bases left in between. This CDR3 comprises 18 residues. Germline-derived CDR1 and CDR2 are MGHRA and YSYEKL. Here the CDR3 reads CASSLITDLVNSNQPQHF. CDR3 DNA sequence: TGCGCCAGCAGCCTTATTACGGACCTAGTTAATAGCAATCAGCCCCAGCATTTT.

The table lists this clonotype with a few counts. The chain is built from TRBV6-1 and TRBJ1-2; 7 positions match TRBD1. V gave up 6 bases and J gave up 4 bases; unmatched junction bases: 5. This CDR3 region has 13 residues. Germline V gene data show CDR1 as MNHNS and CDR2 as SASEGT. The CDR3 DNA sequence: TGTGCCAGCAGAGCCAGACAGGGCTATGGCTACACCTTC. Protein sequence: CASRARQGYGYTF.

The gene calls are TRBV10-3 and TRBJ2-3; D is undetermined. The CDR3 is 12 amino acids. Trimming shortened V by 4 bases and J by 2 bases, and 4 bases separated the two germline ends. Germline CDR1 reads ENHRY; CDR2 reads SYGVKD. The chain's CDR3 is CAISGTTDTQYF. The CDR3 DNA reads as TGTGCCATCAGTGGGACCACAGATACGCAGTATTTT.

The chain carries TRBV6-2 or TRBV6-3 and TRBJ1-1; D is possibly TRBD1 (6 bases). Germline values: CDR1 MNHEY, CDR2 SVGEGT. Trimming removed 8 bases from V and 1 base from J, with 14 bases in between. The CDR3 is made up of 14 amino acids. CDR3 in DNA: TGTGCCAGCCGGTTGGGGGCACGGAACACTGAAGCTTTCTTT. Protein: CASRLGARNTEAFF.

The sample holds many counts of this clonotype. The DNA for the CDR3 is TGCAGCGGTGAGCGGGAGAAGGGAGATACGCAGTATTTT. Translated: CSGEREKGDTQYF. This rearrangement joins TRBV29-1 to TRBJ2-3, with 8 positions matching TRBD2. V lost 7 bases, J lost 5 bases, and 8 bases stayed unmatched. Germline V gene data show CDR1 as SQVTM and CDR2 as ANQGSEA. This CDR3 is 13 amino acids long.

This clonotype was seen only a few times. V gene TRBV12-3 or TRBV12-4 combines with J gene TRBJ2-3; the match to TRBD2 covers 9 bases. The CDR3 covers 17 residues. The junction had 12 bases not matched to a gene; V was cut back by 5 bases and J by 3 bases. The CDR3 reads CASSQFLGLAGTDTQYF. DNA of the CDR3: TGTGCCAGCAGTCAATTTTTGGGACTAGCTGGGACAGATACGCAGTATTTT.